The 19 T cell receptor beta chains in this list originate from one sample, sequenced in a study of regulatory T cells in long-lasting Graves disease. Time point described: newly diagnosed GD, antithyroid drugs for less than 3 months. The TCR library was made from RNA extracted from PBMCs. In building TCR beta libraries, iRepertoire HTBI primers were used together with Arm-PCR of CDR3 regions. TCRdb independently ran MiXCR on the multiplex PCR reads; one entry per CDR3 protein. The sample yields about 320,000 distinct CDR3 sequences, over 15% seen once. The input for sequencing was peripheral blood mononuclear cells (PBMCs), taken at new diagnosis, from a patient treated with antithyroid drugs. The receptors stem from a female donor with Graves disease.

This clonotype was detected only a few times. The genes are TRBV9 and TRBJ2-2, with no clear D. The germline V gene has CDR1 SGDLS and CDR2 YYNGEE. Trimming took off 3 bases at V and 3 bases at J, with 9 bases between the two ends. The CDR3 is 14 residues long. The CDR3 coding sequence is TGTGCCAGCAGCGGGGGAATGGACACCGGGGAGCTGTTTTTT. It is translated as CASSGGMDTGELFF.

This clonotype was picked up many times. The V and J genes are TRBV4-1 and TRBJ1-2; D uncertain. Germline assignment: CDR1 MGHRA and CDR2 YSYEKL. CDR3 length equals 17 residues. With 3 bases removed from V and 2 bases from J, the gap between germline ends came to 19 bases. The CDR3 nucleotides read TGCGCCAGCAGCCATTCAAGTCCTGCTGCGAGGAACTATGGCTACACCTTC. Translation: CASSHSSPAARNYGYTF.

The V call is TRBV5-1, the J call TRBJ1-2; 7 nucleotides align to TRBD1. The V segment lost 6 bases and the J segment 8 bases; nucleotides outside the gene matches: 13. The CDR3 consists of 14 residues. Germline lookup yields CDR1 SGHRS and CDR2 YFSETQ. This CDR3 reads CASTMAGTENGYTF. The CDR3 bases are TGCGCCAGCACCATGGCCGGGACAGAGAACGGCTACACCTTC.

This clonotype has ten or more counts. The V gene is TRBV28, the J gene TRBJ1-1; a weak D match, TRBD1 (5 bases). The CDR3 extends over 13 amino acids. The germline gives CDR1 MDHEN, CDR2 SYDVKM. V was pared by 9 bases and J by 5 bases, with 16 bases between. CDR3 in amino acids: CASGPGGFTEAFF. In nucleotides, the CDR3 is TGTGCCAGTGGCCCTGGGGGGTTTACTGAAGCTTTCTTT.

There are many counts of this clonotype. The rearrangement uses TRBV9 and TRBJ2-3; no firm D call. CDR1 is SGDLS, CDR2 YYNGEE, per germline. This CDR3 contains 15 residues. Trimming pared 0 bases from V and 0 bases from J, leaving 8 bases between. The CDR3 sequence is CASSVGVSSTDTQYF. In nucleotides, the CDR3 is TGTGCCAGCAGCGTAGGAGTAAGTAGCACAGATACGCAGTATTTT.

This clonotype was found many times. J is TRBJ1-1 and V is TRBV12-3 or TRBV12-4, with D uncertain. The CDR3 loop spans 13 amino acids. Trimming left V 6 bases short and J 1 base short, with 9 bases between. CDR3 bases: TGTGCCAGCAGCTATCGACAGAACACTGAAGCTTTCTTT. It specifies CASSYRQNTEAFF.

There are many counts of this clonotype. The chain joins TRBV24-1 to TRBJ2-7; no clear D gene. The germline V and J ends were trimmed by 4 bases and 5 bases, with 17 bases remaining between them. Germline values: CDR1 KGHDR, CDR2 SFDVKD. This CDR3 spans 15 amino acids. CDR3 nucleotides: TGTGCCACCAGTGACGCCGGTTCTAAGTTCGACGAGCAGTACTTC. Protein: CATSDAGSKFDEQYF.

There are many counts of this clonotype. J is TRBJ2-3 and V is TRBV18; D possibly corresponds to TRBD2 (6 bases). Trimming pared 1 base from V and 5 bases from J, leaving 13 bases between. Germline CDR1 and CDR2: KGHSH and LQKENI. CDR3 length equals 15 residues. The CDR3 nucleotides are TGTGCCAGCTCACCACAGACCAGGACTAAAGATACGCAGTATTTT. Protein: CASSPQTRTKDTQYF.

A note on this clonotype: One end of the junction varies from germline; a read error may be responsible. The rearrangement joins TRBV11-2 to TRBJ2-3, with 7 bases matching TRBD2. The CDR3 length is 18 residues. The germline gives CDR1 SGHAT, CDR2 FQNNGV. The CDR3 DNA reads as TGCGCCAGCAGCCAAGATCGGATTATAGCGGGTTCCACAGATACGCAGTATTTT. This gives the protein CASSQDRIIAGSTDTQYF.

This clonotype was seen many times. The junction departs from germline at one end; a sequencing error may be responsible. The V gene is TRBV29-1, the J gene TRBJ1-2; TRBD1 agrees at 7 bases. In germline, CDR1 is SQVTM, CDR2 ANQGSEA. CDR3 length: 16 amino acids. The CDR3 is CSVEETGLGGYYGYTF. DNA for the CDR3: TGCAGCGTGGAAGAGACAGGGTTGGGTGGATATTATGGCTACACCTTC.

The CDR3 nucleotides are TGTGCCAGCAGGGCCGCAGCGGGAAACACCATATATTTT. Translating it yields CASRAAAGNTIYF. The chain employs TRBV6-1 and TRBJ1-3; D unresolved. Germline assignment: CDR1 MNHNS and CDR2 SASEGT. The CDR3 is made up of 13 amino acids. V was cut by 6 bases and J by 4 bases, with 10 bases left in between.

This clonotype was detected once. V usage is TRBV2 and J usage is TRBJ1-1; perhaps TRBD1 as D (6 bases). V lost 6 bases and J lost 3, with 14 bases in between. In germline, CDR1 is SNHLY, CDR2 FYNNEI. The CDR3 has 14 amino acids. The DNA of the CDR3 is TGTGCCAGCAGGAACTGGGGGCAGCACACTGAAGCTTTCTTT. This sequence encodes CASRNWGQHTEAFF.

The chain recombines TRBV2 with TRBJ2-7; D not resolved. Trimming left V 4 bases short and J 6 bases short, with 10 bases between. The germline V gene encodes CDR1 SNHLY and CDR2 FYNNEI. CDR3 length equals 12 residues. The CDR3 region is CASSVIASEQYF. The CDR3 nucleotides are TGTGCCAGCAGTGTGATAGCCTCCGAGCAGTACTTC.

The sample holds many counts of this clonotype. The genes are TRBV7-9 and TRBJ2-7; 8 nucleotides align to TRBD1. With V trimmed by 5 bases and J by 1 base, 16 bases remained unmatched. CDR1 and CDR2 (germline): SEHNR, FQNEAQ (reference sequence). This CDR3 region has 18 residues. The CDR3 DNA reads TGTGCCAGCAGCCCAGGACAGGGAACGTCGTGGGCGTCCTACGAGCAGTACTTC. It codes for CASSPGQGTSWASYEQYF.

In its sample, this clonotype was seen many times. The J gene is TRBJ2-1, the V gene TRBV7-9; D is unclear. The CDR3 extends over 16 amino acids. Between the trimmed V and J ends, which lost 2 bases and 0 bases, there was a span of 11 bases. From germline, CDR1 is SEHNR and CDR2 FQNEAQ (reference sequence). The CDR3 reads CASSLSFGSSYNEQFF. DNA of the CDR3: TGTGCCAGCAGCTTAAGTTTCGGCAGCTCCTACAATGAGCAGTTCTTC. The complete variable domain, with remaining parts taken from reference TRBV7-9 and TRBJ2-1, reads DTGVSQNPRHKITKRGQNVTFRCDPISEHNRLYWYRQTLGQGPEFLTYFQNEAQLEKSRLLSDRFSAERPKGSFSTLEIQRTEQGDSAMYLCASSLSFGSSYNEQFFGPGTRLTVL.

This clonotype was observed at least ten times. The chain links TRBV7-8 to TRBJ1-2, with D unclear. The ends were cut back, 8 bases at V and 4 bases at J, with 14 bases in the middle. The germline CDR1 and CDR2 sequences are SGHVS and FQNEAQ. The CDR3 is made up of 13 amino acids. The CDR3 DNA reads TGTGCCAGCGGGAATCAGGAGCGCTATGGCTACACCTTC. It is translated as CASGNQERYGYTF.

This clonotype occurred many times. J is TRBJ2-2 and V is TRBV15; perhaps TRBD2 as D (6 bases). The V and J ends lost 5 bases and 5 bases respectively, with 15 bases between them. This CDR3 has 15 amino acids. From germline, CDR1 is LNHNV and CDR2 YYDKDF (reference sequence). The DNA of the CDR3 is TGTGCCACCAGCTCCCAGGATCGGGGGACCGGGGAGCTGTTTTTT. Encoded protein: CATSSQDRGTGELFF.

The chain is built from TRBV5-1 and TRBJ2-1; TRBD2 agrees at 8 bases. The germline V gene encodes CDR1 SGHRS and CDR2 YFSETQ. CDR3 size: 15 residues. With 0 bases clipped from V and 9 bases from J, the junction kept 8 bases outside the gene matches. CDR3 nucleotides: TGCGCCAGCAGCTTGGGGACTAGCCCGACAAGTGAGCAGTTCTTC. Residues: CASSLGTSPTSEQFF.

This clonotype was counted ten times or more. The chain joins TRBV4-1 to TRBJ1-2, with a weak D call TRBD1 (6 bases). Germline V lookup: CDR1 MGHRA, CDR2 YSYEKL. With 0 bases removed from V and 8 bases from J, the gap between germline ends came to 13 bases. The CDR3 has 14 residues. The CDR3 bases are TGCGCCAGCAGCCAAGATTCTGGGGGCGGAGGCTACACCTTC. Its protein is CASSQDSGGGGYTF.